The 2 T cell receptor beta chains presented below share a single source sample, sequenced in a study of control samples from healthy donors and cancer patients. The repertoire was sequenced with immunoSEQ multiplex PCR; TCRdb's copy has only in-frame clones and lacks some. The table records around 150,000 clones, roughly 89% of them present only once. Sequencing used blood. These receptor sequences come from a young man in good health.

The chain carries TRBV18 and TRBJ2-1, with 7 nucleotides matching TRBD1. From germline, CDR1 is KGHSH and CDR2 LQKENI. The CDR3 extends over 15 amino acids. Trimming took 2 bases from V and 10 from J; bases not matched to a gene: 11. The CDR3 DNA is TGTGCCAGCTCACCATCGTACAGGGGTGGTCAGGAGCAGTTCTTC. Protein sequence: CASSPSYRGGQEQFF.

The count of this clone is one. V and J are TRBV6-1 and TRBJ2-1; D remains ambiguous. This CDR3 has 14 amino acids. Trimming took off 0 bases at V and 3 bases at J, with 6 bases between the two ends. CDR1 is MNHNS and CDR2 is SASEGT in the germline V gene. The CDR3 nucleotides are TGTGCCAGCAGTGAAGCGGGGATCTACAATGAGCAGTTCTTC. Protein sequence: CASSEAGIYNEQFF.